The 10 T cell receptor beta chains listed next were all sequenced from one sample in a study of memory CD4+ T cells and cytomegalovirus serostatus. The sort gate was single viable CD3+CD4+CD8-CD45RO+ cells for memory CD4+ T cells. TCRdb keeps only in-frame clones here, not all; method: immunoSEQ multiplex PCR. The sample includes over 50,000 clones, roughly 72% of them seen just once. Sequencing was done on a sample of memory CD4+ T cells from blood. Receptors were obtained from an adult in good health and CMV-seronegative.

The rearrangement uses TRBV25-1 and TRBJ2-7; TRBD2 matches 7 bases. CDR1 MGHDK and CDR2 SYGVNS come from the germline V gene. Trimming removed 4 bases from V and 2 bases from J; junction bases left unmatched: 8. This CDR3 is 15 amino acids long. The CDR3 reads CASSASGGITYEQYF. CDR3 DNA: TGTGCCAGCAGTGCATCCGGGGGGATTACCTACGAGCAGTACTTC.

This clone was seen a single time. The V call is TRBV19, the J call TRBJ2-2, with TRBD2 as a possible D gene (5 bases). The V and J ends lost 5 bases and 7 bases respectively, with 14 bases between them. CDR1 is LNHDA, CDR2 SQIVND, per germline (reference sequence). The CDR3 spans 14 residues. The CDR3 region has the DNA TGTGCCAGTAGTTCAGGTAGCGCAATCGGGGAGCTGTTTTTT. It specifies CASSSGSAIGELFF. Based on the CDR3 plus reference TRBV19 and TRBJ2-2, the full variable domain is DGGITQSPKYLFRKEGQNVTLSCEQNLNHDAMYWYRQDPGQGLRLIYYSQIVNDFQKGDIAEGYSVSREKKESFPLTVTSAQKNPTAFYLCASSSGSAIGELFFGEGSRLTVL.

V and J are TRBV18 and TRBJ1-5; D unclear. The germline V and J ends were trimmed by 2 bases and 5 bases, with 10 bases remaining between them. The CDR3 covers 14 residues. Looked up from germline, CDR1 is KGHSH and CDR2 is LQKENI. The CDR3 here is CASSPDRLHQPQHF. The CDR3, as DNA: TGTGCCAGCTCACCAGACCGACTCCATCAGCCCCAGCATTTT.

The V call is TRBV14, the J call TRBJ2-3; either TRBD1 or TRBD2 may supply D (5 bases each). The CDR3 covers 14 residues. The germline V and J ends were trimmed by 4 bases and 4 bases, with 12 bases remaining between them. CDR1 and CDR2 (germline): SGHDN, FVKESK. The CDR3 bases are TGTGCCAGCAGCCCCCTGGGGGTCTCAGATACGCAGTATTTT. Amino acids: CASSPLGVSDTQYF.

This clone was recorded only once. The chain combines TRBV7-6 with TRBJ2-5; 9 bases line up with TRBD2. CDR1 and CDR2 from the germline V gene are SGHVS and FNYEAQ. J was trimmed by 2 bases and V by 0 bases; bases with no gene match: 1. This CDR3 has 15 residues. CDR3 sequence reads: CASSLASGRQETQYF. In nucleotides, the CDR3 is TGTGCCAGCAGCTTAGCAAGCGGGAGGCAAGAGACCCAGTACTTC.

The genes are TRBV28 and TRBJ2-7; maybe TRBD1 (5 bases). This CDR3 is built from 16 residues. CDR1 and CDR2 (germline): MDHEN, SYDVKM. V lost 3 bases and J lost 5, with 20 bases in between. CDR3 coding DNA: TGTGCCAGCAGTTTTTTTGGGGCCGTTAACCCCCACGAGCAGTACTTC. Translation: CASSFFGAVNPHEQYF.

About this clone itself: Its ends do not fully match the called genes, so a read error is possible. CDR3 coding DNA: TGTGCCAGCTCACCAAATCGACAGGGTATCTCCTTC. This sequence encodes CASSPNRQGISF. The chain employs TRBV18 and TRBJ1-2; 7 bases fit TRBD1. The CDR3 has 12 amino acids. Germline loops: CDR1 KGHSH, CDR2 LQKENI.

This clone was seen a few times. The chain joins TRBV5-4 to TRBJ2-3, with D possibly matching TRBD1 (5 bases). The CDR3 is made up of 14 amino acids. Per the germline V gene, CDR1 is SGHNT and CDR2 is YYREEE (reference sequence). V was cut by 4 bases and J by 1 base, with 10 bases left in between. Here the CDR3 reads CASSPRAGTDTQYF. The CDR3 DNA reads as TGTGCCAGCAGCCCCAGGGCGGGCACAGATACGCAGTATTTT.

This clone was recorded once. The chain recombines TRBV19 with TRBJ2-1, with D tentatively TRBD2 (6 bases). The CDR3 has 15 residues. The V gene lost 5 bases and the J gene lost 4 bases, with 15 bases spanning the gap. Germline CDR1 LNHDA, CDR2 SQIVND (reference sequence). Here the CDR3 DNA reads TGTGCCAGTAGTCCCCGGTGGGACTCATACAATGAGCAGTTCTTC. It encodes CASSPRWDSYNEQFF.

The rearrangement joins TRBV7-2 to TRBJ2-6, with D unresolved. The germline V gene has CDR1 SGHTA and CDR2 FQGNSA. The CDR3 loop spans 15 amino acids. The ends were cut back, 1 base at V and 1 base at J, with 5 bases in the middle. The DNA of the CDR3 is TGTGCCAGCAGCTTAGGAGGATCTGGGGCCAACGTCCTGACTTTC. Its translation: CASSLGGSGANVLTF.